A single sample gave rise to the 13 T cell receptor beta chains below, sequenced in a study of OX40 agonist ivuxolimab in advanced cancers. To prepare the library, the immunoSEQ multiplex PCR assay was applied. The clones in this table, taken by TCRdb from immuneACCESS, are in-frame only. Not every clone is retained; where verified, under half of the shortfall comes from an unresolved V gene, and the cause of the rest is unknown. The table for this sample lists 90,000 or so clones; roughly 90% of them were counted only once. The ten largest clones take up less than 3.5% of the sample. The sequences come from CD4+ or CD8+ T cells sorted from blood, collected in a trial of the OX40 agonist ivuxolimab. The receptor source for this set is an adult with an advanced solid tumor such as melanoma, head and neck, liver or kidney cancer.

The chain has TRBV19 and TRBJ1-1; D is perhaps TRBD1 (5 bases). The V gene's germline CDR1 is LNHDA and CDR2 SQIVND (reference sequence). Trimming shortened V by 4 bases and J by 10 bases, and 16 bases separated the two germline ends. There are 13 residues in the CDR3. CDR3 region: CASSTLTKRGAFF. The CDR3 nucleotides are TGTGCCAGTAGTACCCTGACAAAAAGGGGAGCTTTCTTT.

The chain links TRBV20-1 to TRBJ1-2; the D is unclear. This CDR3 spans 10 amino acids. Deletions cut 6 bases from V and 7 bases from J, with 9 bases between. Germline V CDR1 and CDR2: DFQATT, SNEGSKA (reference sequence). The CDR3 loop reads CSALEAGYTF. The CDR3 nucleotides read TGCAGTGCCCTGGAGGCTGGCTACACCTTC.

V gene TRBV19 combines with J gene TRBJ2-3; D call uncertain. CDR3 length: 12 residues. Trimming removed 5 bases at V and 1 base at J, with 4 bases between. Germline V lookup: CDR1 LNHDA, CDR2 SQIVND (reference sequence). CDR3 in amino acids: CASSVGTDTQYF. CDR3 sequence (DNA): TGTGCCAGTAGTGTGGGCACAGATACGCAGTATTTT.

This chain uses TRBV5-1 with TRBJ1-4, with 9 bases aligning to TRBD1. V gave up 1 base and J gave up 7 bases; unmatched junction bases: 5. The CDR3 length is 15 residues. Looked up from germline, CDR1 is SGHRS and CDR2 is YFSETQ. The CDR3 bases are TGCGCCAGCAGCTTGACCGGGACAGGGACTGAAAAACTGTTTTTT. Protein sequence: CASSLTGTGTEKLFF. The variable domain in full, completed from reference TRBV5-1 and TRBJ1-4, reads KAGVTQTPRYLIKTRGQQVTLSCSPISGHRSVSWYQQTPGQGLQFLFEYFSETQRNKGNFPGRFSGRQFSNSRSEMNVSTLELGDSALYLCASSLTGTGTEKLFFGSGTQLSVL.

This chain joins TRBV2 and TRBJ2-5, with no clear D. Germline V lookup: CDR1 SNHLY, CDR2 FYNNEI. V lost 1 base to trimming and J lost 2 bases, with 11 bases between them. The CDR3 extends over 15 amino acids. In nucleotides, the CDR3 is TGTGCCAGCAGTGAAGAACGGGCCTCTCAAGAGACCCAGTACTTC. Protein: CASSEERASQETQYF.

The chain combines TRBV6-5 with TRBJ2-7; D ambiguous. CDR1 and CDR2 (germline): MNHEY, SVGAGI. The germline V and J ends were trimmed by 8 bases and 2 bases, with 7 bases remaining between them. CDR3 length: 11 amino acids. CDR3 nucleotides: TGTGCCAGCGACGGACCCTACGAGCAGTACTTC. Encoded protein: CASDGPYEQYF.

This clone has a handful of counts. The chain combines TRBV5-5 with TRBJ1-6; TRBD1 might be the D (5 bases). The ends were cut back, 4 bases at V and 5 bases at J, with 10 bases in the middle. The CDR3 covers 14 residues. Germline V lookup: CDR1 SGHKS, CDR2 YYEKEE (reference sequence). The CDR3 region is CASSPWGDNSPLHF. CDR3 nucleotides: TGTGCCAGCAGCCCCTGGGGCGATAATTCACCCCTCCACTTT. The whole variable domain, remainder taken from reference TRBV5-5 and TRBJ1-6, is DAGVTQSPTHLIKTRGQQVTLRCSPISGHKSVSWYQQVLGQGPQFIFQYYEKEERGRGNFPDRFSARQFPNYSSELNVNALLLGDSALYLCASSPWGDNSPLHFGNGTRLTVT.

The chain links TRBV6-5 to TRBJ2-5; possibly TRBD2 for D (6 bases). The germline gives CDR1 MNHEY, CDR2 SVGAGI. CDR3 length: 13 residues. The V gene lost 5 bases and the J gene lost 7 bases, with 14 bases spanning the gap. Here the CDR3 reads CASSISGLATQYF. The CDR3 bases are TGTGCCAGCAGTATCAGCGGGCTGGCGACCCAGTACTTC.

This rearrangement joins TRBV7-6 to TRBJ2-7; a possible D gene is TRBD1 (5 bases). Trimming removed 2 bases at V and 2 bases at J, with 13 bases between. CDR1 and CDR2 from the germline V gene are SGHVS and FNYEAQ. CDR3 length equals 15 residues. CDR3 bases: TGTGCCAGCAGCTTAAGTGACAGCATACCCTACGAGCAGTACTTC. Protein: CASSLSDSIPYEQYF. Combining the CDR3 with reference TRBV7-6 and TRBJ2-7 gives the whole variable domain GAGVSQSPRYKVTKRGQDVALRCDPISGHVSLYWYRQALGQGPEFLTYFNYEAQQDKSGLPNDRFSAERPEGSISTLTIQRTEQRDSAMYRCASSLSDSIPYEQYFGPGTRLTVT.

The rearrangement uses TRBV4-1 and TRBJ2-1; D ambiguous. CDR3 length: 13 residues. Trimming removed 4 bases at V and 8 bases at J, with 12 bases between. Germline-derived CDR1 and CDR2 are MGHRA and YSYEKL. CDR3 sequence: CASSLIREDEQFF. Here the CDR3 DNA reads TGCGCCAGCAGCCTAATACGAGAGGATGAGCAGTTCTTC.

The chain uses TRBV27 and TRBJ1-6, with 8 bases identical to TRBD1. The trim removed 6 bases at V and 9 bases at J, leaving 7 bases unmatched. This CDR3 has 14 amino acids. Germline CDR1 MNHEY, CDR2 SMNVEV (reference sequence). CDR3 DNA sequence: TGTGCCAGCAGACACGTGGACAGGGCTTCACCCCTCCACTTT. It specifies CASRHVDRASPLHF.

The CDR3 reads CAWSRDDEQYF. The CDR3 nucleotides are TGTGCCTGGAGCCGGGACGACGAGCAGTACTTC. This chain joins TRBV30 and TRBJ2-7, with D perhaps given as TRBD1 or TRBD2 (5 bases each). Germline CDR1 is GTSNPN and CDR2 is SVGIG (reference sequence). Trimming shortened V by 3 bases and J by 5 bases, and 8 bases separated the two germline ends. The CDR3 runs to 11 residues.

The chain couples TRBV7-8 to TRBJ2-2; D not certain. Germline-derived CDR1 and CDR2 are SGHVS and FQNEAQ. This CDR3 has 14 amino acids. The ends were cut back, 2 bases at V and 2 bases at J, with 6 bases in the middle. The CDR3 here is CASSLLENTGELFF. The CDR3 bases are TGTGCCAGCAGCTTACTCGAAAACACCGGGGAGCTGTTTTTT. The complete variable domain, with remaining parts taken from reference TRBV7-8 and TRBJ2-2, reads GAGVSQSPRYKVAKRGQDVALRCDPISGHVSLFWYQQALGQGPEFLTYFQNEAQLDKSGLPSDRFFAERPEGSVSTLKIQRTQQEDSAVYLCASSLLENTGELFFGEGSRLTVL.